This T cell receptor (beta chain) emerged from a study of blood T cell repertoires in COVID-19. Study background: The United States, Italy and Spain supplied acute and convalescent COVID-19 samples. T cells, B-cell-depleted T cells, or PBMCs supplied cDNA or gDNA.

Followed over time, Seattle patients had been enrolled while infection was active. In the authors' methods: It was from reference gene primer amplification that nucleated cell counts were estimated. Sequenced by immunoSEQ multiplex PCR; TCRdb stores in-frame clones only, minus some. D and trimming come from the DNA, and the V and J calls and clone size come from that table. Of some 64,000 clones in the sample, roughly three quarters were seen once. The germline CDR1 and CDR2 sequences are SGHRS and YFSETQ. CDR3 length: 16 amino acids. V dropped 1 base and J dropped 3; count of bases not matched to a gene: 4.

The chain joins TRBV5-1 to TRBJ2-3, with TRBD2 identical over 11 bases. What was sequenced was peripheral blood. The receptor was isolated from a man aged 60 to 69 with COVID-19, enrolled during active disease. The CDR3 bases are TGCGCCAGCAGCTTGAGTACTAGCGGGAGAACAGATACGCAGTATTTT. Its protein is CASSLSTSGRTDTQYF.